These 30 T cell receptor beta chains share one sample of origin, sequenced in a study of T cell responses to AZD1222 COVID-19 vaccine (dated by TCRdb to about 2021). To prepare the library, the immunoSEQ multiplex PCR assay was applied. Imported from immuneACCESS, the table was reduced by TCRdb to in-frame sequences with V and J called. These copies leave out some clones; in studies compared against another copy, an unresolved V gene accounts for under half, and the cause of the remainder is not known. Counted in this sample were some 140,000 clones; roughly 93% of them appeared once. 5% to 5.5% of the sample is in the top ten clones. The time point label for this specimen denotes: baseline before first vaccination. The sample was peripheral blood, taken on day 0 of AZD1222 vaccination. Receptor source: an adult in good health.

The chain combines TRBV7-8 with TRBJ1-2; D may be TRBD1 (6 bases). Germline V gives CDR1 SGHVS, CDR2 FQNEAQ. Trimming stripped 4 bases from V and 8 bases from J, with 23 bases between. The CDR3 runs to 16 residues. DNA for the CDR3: TGTGCCAGCAGCTCCCTCACAGGGCCCCTTCACCCGGGCTACACCTTC. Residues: CASSSLTGPLHPGYTF. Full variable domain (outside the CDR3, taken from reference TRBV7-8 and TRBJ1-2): GAGVSQSPRYKVAKRGQDVALRCDPISGHVSLFWYQQALGQGPEFLTYFQNEAQLDKSGLPSDRFFAERPEGSVSTLKIQRTQQEDSAVYLCASSSLTGPLHPGYTFGSGTRLTVV.

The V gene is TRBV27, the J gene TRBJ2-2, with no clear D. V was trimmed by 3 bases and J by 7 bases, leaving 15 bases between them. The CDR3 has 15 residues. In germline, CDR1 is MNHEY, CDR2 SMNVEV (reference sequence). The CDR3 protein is CASSFGRVSSGELFF. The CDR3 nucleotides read TGTGCCAGCAGTTTTGGACGCGTGAGCAGCGGGGAGCTGTTTTTT.

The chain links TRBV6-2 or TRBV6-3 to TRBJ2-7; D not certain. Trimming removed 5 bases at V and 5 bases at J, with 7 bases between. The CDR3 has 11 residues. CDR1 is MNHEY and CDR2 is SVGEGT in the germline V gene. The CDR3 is CASSPANEQYF. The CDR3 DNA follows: TGTGCCAGCAGTCCCGCGAACGAGCAGTACTTC.

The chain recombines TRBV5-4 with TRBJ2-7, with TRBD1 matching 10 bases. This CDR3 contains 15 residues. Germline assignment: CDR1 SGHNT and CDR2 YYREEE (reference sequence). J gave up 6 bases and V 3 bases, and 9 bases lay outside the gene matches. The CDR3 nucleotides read TGTGCCAGCAGCTACCCCGGGACAGGGGCGGGCGAGCAGTACTTC. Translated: CASSYPGTGAGEQYF. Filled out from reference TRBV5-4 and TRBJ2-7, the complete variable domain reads ETGVTQSPTHLIKTRGQQVTLRCSSQSGHNTVSWYQQALGQGPQFIFQYYREEENGRGNFPPRFSGLQFPNYSSELNVNALELDDSALYLCASSYPGTGAGEQYFGPGTRLTVT.

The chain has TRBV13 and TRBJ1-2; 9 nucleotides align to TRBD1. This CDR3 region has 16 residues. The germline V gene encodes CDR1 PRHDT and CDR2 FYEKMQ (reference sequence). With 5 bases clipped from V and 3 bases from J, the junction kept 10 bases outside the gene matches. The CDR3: CASSPGDRAQYYGYTF. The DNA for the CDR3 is TGTGCCAGCAGCCCGGGGGACAGGGCGCAATACTATGGCTACACCTTC.

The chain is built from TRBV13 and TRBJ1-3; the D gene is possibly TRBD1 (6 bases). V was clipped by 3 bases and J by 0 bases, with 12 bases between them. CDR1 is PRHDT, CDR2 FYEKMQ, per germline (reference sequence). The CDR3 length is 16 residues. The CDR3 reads CASSFIQGSSGNTIYF. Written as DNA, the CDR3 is TGTGCCAGCAGCTTTATACAGGGTAGCTCTGGAAACACCATATATTTT.

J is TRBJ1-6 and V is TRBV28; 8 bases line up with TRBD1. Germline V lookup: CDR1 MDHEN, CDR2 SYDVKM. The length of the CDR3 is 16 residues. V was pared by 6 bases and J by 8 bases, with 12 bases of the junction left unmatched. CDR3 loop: CASRLETGTGDSPLHF. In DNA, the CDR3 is TGTGCCAGCAGATTAGAGACCGGGACAGGCGATTCACCCCTCCACTTT.

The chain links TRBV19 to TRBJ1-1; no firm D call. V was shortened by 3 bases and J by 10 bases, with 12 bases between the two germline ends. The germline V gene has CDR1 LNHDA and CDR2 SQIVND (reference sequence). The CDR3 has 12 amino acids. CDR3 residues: CASSIYGRGAFF. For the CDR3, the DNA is TGTGCCAGTAGTATTTACGGTCGGGGAGCTTTCTTT.

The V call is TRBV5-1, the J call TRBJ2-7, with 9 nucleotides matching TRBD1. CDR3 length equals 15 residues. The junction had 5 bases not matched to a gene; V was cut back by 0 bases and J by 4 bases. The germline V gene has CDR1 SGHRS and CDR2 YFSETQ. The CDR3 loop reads CASSLVGTGRYEQYF. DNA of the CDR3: TGCGCCAGCAGCTTGGTCGGGACAGGGAGATACGAGCAGTACTTC.

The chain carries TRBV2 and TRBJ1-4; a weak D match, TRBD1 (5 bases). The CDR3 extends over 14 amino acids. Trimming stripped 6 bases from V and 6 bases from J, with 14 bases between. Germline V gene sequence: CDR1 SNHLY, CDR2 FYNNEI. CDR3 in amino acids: CASRFREGDEKLFF. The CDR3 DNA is TGTGCCAGCAGATTCAGGGAGGGAGATGAAAAACTGTTTTTT.

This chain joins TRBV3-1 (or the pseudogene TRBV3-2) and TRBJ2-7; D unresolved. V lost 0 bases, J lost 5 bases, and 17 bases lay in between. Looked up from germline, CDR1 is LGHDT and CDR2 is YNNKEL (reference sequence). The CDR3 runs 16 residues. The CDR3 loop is CASSQDRVFQRDEQYF. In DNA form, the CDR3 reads TGTGCCAGCAGCCAAGATCGGGTGTTTCAAAGGGACGAGCAGTACTTC.

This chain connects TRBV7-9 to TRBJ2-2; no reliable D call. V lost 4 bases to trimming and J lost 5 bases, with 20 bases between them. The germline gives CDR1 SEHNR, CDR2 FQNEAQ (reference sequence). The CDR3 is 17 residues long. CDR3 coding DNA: TGTGCCAGCAGCTGGATAATTGACAAATCCGGAACCGGGGAGCTGTTTTTT. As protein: CASSWIIDKSGTGELFF.

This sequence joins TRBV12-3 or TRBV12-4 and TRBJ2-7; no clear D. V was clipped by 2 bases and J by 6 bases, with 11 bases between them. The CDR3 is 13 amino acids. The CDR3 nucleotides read TGTGCCAGCAGTTTAAGGCCCAGCCTCGAGCAGTACTTC. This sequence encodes CASSLRPSLEQYF.

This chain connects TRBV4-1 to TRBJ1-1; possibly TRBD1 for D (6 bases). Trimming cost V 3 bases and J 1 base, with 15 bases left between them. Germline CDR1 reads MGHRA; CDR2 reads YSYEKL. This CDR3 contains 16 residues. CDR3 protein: CASSQGPRTANTEAFF. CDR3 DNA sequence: TGCGCCAGCAGCCAGGGACCGCGGACAGCGAACACTGAAGCTTTCTTT.

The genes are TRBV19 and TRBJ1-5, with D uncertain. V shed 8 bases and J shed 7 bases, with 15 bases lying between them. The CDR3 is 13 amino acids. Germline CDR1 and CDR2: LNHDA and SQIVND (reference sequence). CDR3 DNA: TGTGCCAGTTCCCGCCCGGTGGGCCAGCCCCAGCATTTT. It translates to CASSRPVGQPQHF.

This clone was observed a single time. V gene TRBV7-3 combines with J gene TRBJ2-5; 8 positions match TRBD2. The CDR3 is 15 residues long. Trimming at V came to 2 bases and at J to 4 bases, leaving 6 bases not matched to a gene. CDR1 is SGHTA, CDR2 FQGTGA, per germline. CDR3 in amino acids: CASSLGLAGPETQYF. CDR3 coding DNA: TGTGCCAGCAGCTTAGGGCTAGCGGGTCCAGAGACCCAGTACTTC.

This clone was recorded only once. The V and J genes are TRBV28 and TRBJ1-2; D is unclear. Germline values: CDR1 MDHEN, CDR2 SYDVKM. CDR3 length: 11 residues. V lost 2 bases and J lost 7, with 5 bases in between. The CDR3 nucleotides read TGTGCCAGCAGTTTAGGAGGTGGCTACACCTTC. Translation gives CASSLGGGYTF.

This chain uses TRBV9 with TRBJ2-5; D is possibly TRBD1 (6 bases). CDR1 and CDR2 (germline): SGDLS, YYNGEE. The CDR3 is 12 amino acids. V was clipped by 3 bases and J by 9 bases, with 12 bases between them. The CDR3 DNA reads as TGTGCCAGCAGCGCTCCCCCAGGGGCCCAGTACTTC. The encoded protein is CASSAPPGAQYF. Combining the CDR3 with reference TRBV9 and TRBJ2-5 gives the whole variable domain DSGVTQTPKHLITATGQRVTLRCSPRSGDLSVYWYQQSLDQGLQFLIQYYNGEERAKGNILERFSAQQFPDLHSELNLSSLELGDSALYFCASSAPPGAQYFGPGTRLLVL.

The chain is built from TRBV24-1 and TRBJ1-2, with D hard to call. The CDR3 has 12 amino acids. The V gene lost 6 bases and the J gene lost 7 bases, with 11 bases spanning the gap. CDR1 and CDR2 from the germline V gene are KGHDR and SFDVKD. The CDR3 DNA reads TGTGCCACCAGTACGGGAAACGGTGGCTACACCTTC. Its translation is CATSTGNGGYTF.

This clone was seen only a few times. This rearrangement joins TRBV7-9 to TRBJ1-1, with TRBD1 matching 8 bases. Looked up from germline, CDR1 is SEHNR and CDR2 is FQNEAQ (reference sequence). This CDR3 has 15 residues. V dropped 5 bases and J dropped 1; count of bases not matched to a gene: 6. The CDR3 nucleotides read TGTGCCAGCAGCCAACTGACAGGGGCGAACACTGAAGCTTTCTTT. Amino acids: CASSQLTGANTEAFF.

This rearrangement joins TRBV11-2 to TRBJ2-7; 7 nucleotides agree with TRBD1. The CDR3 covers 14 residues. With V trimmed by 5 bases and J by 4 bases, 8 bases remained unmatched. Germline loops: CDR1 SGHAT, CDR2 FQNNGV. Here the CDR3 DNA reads TGTGCCAGCAGCACGCCGGGACAGAATTACGAGCAGTACTTC. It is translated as CASSTPGQNYEQYF.

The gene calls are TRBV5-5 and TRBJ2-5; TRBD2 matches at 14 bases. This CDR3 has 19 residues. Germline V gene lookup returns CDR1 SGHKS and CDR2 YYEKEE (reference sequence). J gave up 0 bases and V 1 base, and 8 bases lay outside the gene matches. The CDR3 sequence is CASSLYVGLAGGHQETQYF. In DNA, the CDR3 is TGTGCCAGCAGCTTGTACGTAGGACTAGCGGGGGGCCACCAAGAGACCCAGTACTTC.

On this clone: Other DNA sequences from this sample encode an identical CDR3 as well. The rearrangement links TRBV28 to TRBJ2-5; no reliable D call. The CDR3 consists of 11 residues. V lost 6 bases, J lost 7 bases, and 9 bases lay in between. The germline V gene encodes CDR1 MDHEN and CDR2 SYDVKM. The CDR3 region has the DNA TGTGCCAGCAGCCCCGGGTGGACCCAGTACTTC. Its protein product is CASSPGWTQYF.

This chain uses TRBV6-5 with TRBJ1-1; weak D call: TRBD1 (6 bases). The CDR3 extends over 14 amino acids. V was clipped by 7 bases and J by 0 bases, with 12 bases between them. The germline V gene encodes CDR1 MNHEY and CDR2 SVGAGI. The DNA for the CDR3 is TGTGCCAGCACCCTACAGGGTTTGAACACTGAAGCTTTCTTT. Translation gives CASTLQGLNTEAFF.

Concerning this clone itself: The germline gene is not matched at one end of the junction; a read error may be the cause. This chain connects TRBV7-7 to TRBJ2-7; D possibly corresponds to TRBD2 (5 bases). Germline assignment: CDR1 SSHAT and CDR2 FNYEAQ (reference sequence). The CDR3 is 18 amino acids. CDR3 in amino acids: CASSLVKEDGPISYEQYF. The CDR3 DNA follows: TGTGCTAGCAGCTTAGTTAAGGAGGACGGACCGATCTCCTACGAGCAGTACTTC.

The CDR3 bases are TGTGCCAGCAGTTATCAGGGCGGCTACACCTTC. Translating it yields CASSYQGGYTF. The gene calls are TRBV6-2 or TRBV6-3 and TRBJ1-2, with D maybe TRBD1 (5 bases). This CDR3 comprises 11 residues. V was pared by 3 bases and J by 8 bases, with 7 bases between. Per germline, CDR1 MNHEY and CDR2 SVGEGT.

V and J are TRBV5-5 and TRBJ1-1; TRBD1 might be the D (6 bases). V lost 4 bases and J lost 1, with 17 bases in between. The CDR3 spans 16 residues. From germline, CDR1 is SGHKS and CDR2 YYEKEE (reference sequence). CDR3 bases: TGTGCCAGCAGCCTCCACTCCGGGACATCGAACACTGAAGCTTTCTTT. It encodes CASSLHSGTSNTEAFF.

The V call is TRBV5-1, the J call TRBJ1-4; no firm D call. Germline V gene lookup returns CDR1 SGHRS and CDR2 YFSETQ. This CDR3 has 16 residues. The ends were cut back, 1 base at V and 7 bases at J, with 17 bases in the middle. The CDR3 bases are TGCGCCAGCAGCTTGAATGCCCGGATAGGGAGTGAAAAACTGTTTTTT. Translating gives CASSLNARIGSEKLFF.

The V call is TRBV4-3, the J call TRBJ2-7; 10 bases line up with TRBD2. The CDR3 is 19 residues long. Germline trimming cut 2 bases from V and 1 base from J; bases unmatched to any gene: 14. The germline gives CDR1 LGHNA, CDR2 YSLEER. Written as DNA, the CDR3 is TGCGCCAGCAGCCAACAACTGCGCTTAGAAGCGGGAGGGTCCTACGAGCAGTACTTC. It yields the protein CASSQQLRLEAGGSYEQYF.

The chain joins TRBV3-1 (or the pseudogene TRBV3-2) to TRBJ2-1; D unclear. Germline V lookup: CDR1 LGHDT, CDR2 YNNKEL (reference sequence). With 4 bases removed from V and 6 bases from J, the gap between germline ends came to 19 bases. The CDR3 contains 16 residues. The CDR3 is CASSRPNSIPSNEQFF. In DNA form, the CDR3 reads TGTGCCAGCAGCCGACCAAATAGTATCCCTTCCAATGAGCAGTTCTTC.